The 19 T cell receptor beta chains below were found in one sample sequenced in a study of T cells in Graves' hyperthyroidism and ophthalmopathy. RNA transcripts yielded amplified TCR beta CDR3 regions. HTBI primers were employed in a first-round RT-PCR of the TCR CDR3. TCRdb reprocessed the multiplex PCR reads via MiXCR and lists one record per CDR3 protein. The data contain approximately 560,000 distinct CDR3 sequences, 40% to 55% of them singletons. Sequenced material: peripheral blood or thyroid tissue (not recorded which). The receptors were sampled from a woman younger than 30 with Graves' hyperthyroidism.

Note on this clonotype: A much bigger clone sits one base away, suggesting this may be a read error. The chain has TRBV7-9 and TRBJ2-5; D might be TRBD1 or TRBD2, each matching 5 bases. CDR1 and CDR2 (germline): SEHNR, FQNEAQ (reference sequence). The CDR3 is 14 amino acids. V shed 6 bases and J shed 0 bases, with 11 bases lying between them. The CDR3 loop reads CASRKGRYQETQYF. The CDR3 DNA is TGTGCCAGCAGGAAGGGACGGTACCAAGAGACCCAGTACTTC.

This clonotype was picked up one time. The chain uses TRBV29-1 and TRBJ2-5; TRBD2 might be the D (5 bases). In germline, CDR1 is SQVTM, CDR2 ANQGSEA. Trimming removed 8 bases from V and 7 bases from J, with 14 bases in between. The CDR3 is made up of 11 amino acids. The CDR3 region has the DNA TGCAGCTTGAGGGAAGGACGGACCCAGTACTTC. This gives the protein CSLREGRTQYF.

The rearrangement uses TRBV6-5 and TRBJ2-7; 7 nucleotides line up with TRBD1. V dropped 4 bases and J dropped 2; count of bases not matched to a gene: 8. The germline V gene encodes CDR1 MNHEY and CDR2 SVGAGI. The CDR3 has 15 residues. CDR3 loop: CASSLSGGYPYEQYF. The CDR3 nucleotides are TGTGCCAGCAGTTTGTCAGGGGGATACCCCTACGAGCAGTACTTC.

Comments on this clonotype: The junction and the germline gene differ at one end; a read error may be behind it. This chain joins TRBV6-1 and TRBJ2-5; D tentatively reads TRBD1 or TRBD2 (6 bases each). This CDR3 is 14 amino acids long. CDR1 is MNHNS and CDR2 is SASEGT in the germline V gene. The CDR3 protein is CAISEAGGYETQYF. CDR3 nucleotide sequence: TGTGCCATCAGTGAAGCCGGGGGCTACGAGACCCAGTACTTC.

The gene calls are TRBV20-1 and TRBJ2-7, with D perhaps TRBD2 (5 bases). The CDR3 is 13 amino acids. V was clipped by 4 bases and J by 3 bases, with 13 bases between them. Germline-derived CDR1 and CDR2 are DFQATT and SNEGSKA (reference sequence). The CDR3 sequence: CSANRGDNYEQYF. In DNA, the CDR3 is TGCAGTGCTAATCGGGGAGATAACTACGAGCAGTACTTC.

The chain employs TRBV7-3 and TRBJ2-2; 11 nucleotides agree with TRBD2. Germline V gene sequence: CDR1 SGHTA, CDR2 FQGTGA. The CDR3 length is 19 residues. The V gene end was trimmed by 1 base and the J gene end by 1 base; junction bases not matched to a gene: 8. CDR3 nucleotide sequence: TGTGCCAGCAGCTTAATACTAGCGGGAGACGCAATGAACACCGGGGAGCTGTTTTTT. Its translation is CASSLILAGDAMNTGELFF.

The V gene is TRBV2, the J gene TRBJ1-2; 7 bases fit TRBD1. Germline V lookup: CDR1 SNHLY, CDR2 FYNNEI. Losses at the gene ends were 6 bases for V and 7 bases for J; bases not matched to a gene: 5. There are 12 residues in the CDR3. The CDR3 nucleotides are TGTGCCAGCAGGGGGACAGAGGGTGGCTACACCTTC. It is translated as CASRGTEGGYTF. Complete variable domain (other parts from reference TRBV2 and TRBJ1-2): EPEVTQTPSHQVTQMGQEVILRCVPISNHLYFYWYRQILGQKVEFLVSFYNNEISEKSEIFDDQFSVERPDGSNFTLKIRSTKLEDSAMYFCASRGTEGGYTFGSGTRLTVV.

On this clonotype itself: This sequence may be a read error, since a much larger clone differs from it by one base. The chain combines TRBV7-8 with TRBJ2-5, with 9 bases matching TRBD2. Germline-derived CDR1 and CDR2 are SGHVS and FQNEAQ. The J segment lost 1 base and the V segment lost 6 bases, leaving 9 bases of the junction unmatched. The CDR3 runs to 16 residues. In DNA form, the CDR3 reads TGTGCCAGCAGGTTATCGGCGGGAGGGTCCCAAGAGACCCAGTACTTC. Protein product: CASRLSAGGSQETQYF.

In the case of this clonotype: A read error may account for a junction end that differs from germline. The rearrangement uses TRBV9 and TRBJ2-5, with TRBD2 as a possible D gene (6 bases). The V gene's germline CDR1 is SGDLS and CDR2 YYNGEE. The CDR3 is 17 residues long. CDR3 sequence reads: CASSYSISGMYHETQYF. For the CDR3, the DNA is TGTGCCAGCAGTTACTCGATTAGCGGAATGTACCATGAGACCCAGTACTTC.

The chain links TRBV19 to TRBJ2-7, with 9 positions matching TRBD1. V lost 4 bases and J lost 3; bases outside the gene matches: 4. The CDR3 runs 14 residues. Germline V gene sequence: CDR1 LNHDA, CDR2 SQIVND (reference sequence). CDR3 region: CASSKATGGYEQYF. DNA for the CDR3: TGTGCCAGTAGTAAGGCGACAGGGGGCTACGAGCAGTACTTC.

This clonotype has ten or more counts. This chain connects TRBV2 to TRBJ2-5; no clear D. There are 13 residues in the CDR3. V lost 5 bases and J 5 bases, leaving 12 bases between the germline ends. Germline V CDR1 and CDR2: SNHLY, FYNNEI. The DNA of the CDR3 is TGTGCCAGCAGTCCCATCATGAAGGAGACCCAGTACTTC. Residues: CASSPIMKETQYF.

The V call is TRBV29-1, the J call TRBJ2-7; D is ambiguous. Per germline, CDR1 SQVTM and CDR2 ANQGSEA. Trimming took 3 bases from V and 2 from J, leaving 11 bases between them. This CDR3 contains 13 residues. In nucleotides, the CDR3 is TGCAGCGTTGACGCGGCTGGCACCTACGAGCAGTACTTC. Translating it yields CSVDAAGTYEQYF.

The chain combines TRBV2 with TRBJ2-7; no clear D gene. The CDR3 is 12 residues long. Germline CDR1 reads SNHLY; CDR2 reads FYNNEI. Trimming shortened V by 5 bases and J by 6 bases, and 11 bases separated the two germline ends. CDR3 bases: TGTGCCAGCAGTTTCCCGATGGGCGAGCAGTACTTC. Protein product: CASSFPMGEQYF.

This clonotype was observed at least ten times. This chain links TRBV7-9 with TRBJ2-7; D is possibly TRBD1 or TRBD2 (5 bases each). V lost 1 base and J 3 bases, leaving 7 bases between the germline ends. Germline-derived CDR1 and CDR2 are SEHNR and FQNEAQ (reference sequence). The CDR3 extends over 13 amino acids. CDR3 sequence reads: CASSLVGDYEQYF. Written as DNA, the CDR3 is TGTGCCAGCAGCTTAGTGGGGGACTACGAGCAGTACTTC.

On this clonotype itself: An end of the junction differs from the germline gene, which may be a read error. The chain has TRBV29-1 and TRBJ1-1; tentative D call: TRBD1 (6 bases). There are 15 residues in the CDR3. From germline, CDR1 is SQVTM and CDR2 ANQGSEA. CDR3 amino acids: CSVIVPRAGGTEASF. The CDR3 region has the DNA TGCAGCGTTATCGTCCCCCGAGCTGGGGGCACTGAAGCTTCCTTT. Complete variable domain (other parts from reference TRBV29-1 and TRBJ1-1): SAVISQKPSRDICQRGTSLTIQCQVDSQVTMMFWYRQQPGQSLTLIATANQGSEATYESGFVIDKFPISRPNLTFSTLTVSNMSPEDSSIYLCSVIVPRAGGTEASFGQGTRLTVV.

This clonotype was counted only a few times. The chain joins TRBV6-5 to TRBJ2-7; D is uncertain. This CDR3 has 14 residues. V gave up 5 bases and J gave up 1 base, with 12 bases separating them. Per the germline V gene, CDR1 is MNHEY and CDR2 is SVGAGI. The CDR3 nucleotides read TGTGCCAGCAGTGAAGTGGAAGTATCCTACGAGCAGTACTTC. The encoded protein is CASSEVEVSYEQYF.

In this sample, this clonotype turned up a few times. The chain couples TRBV27 to TRBJ2-7; D is unclear. This CDR3 contains 13 residues. V was pared by 8 bases and J by 3 bases, with 14 bases between. The germline gives CDR1 MNHEY, CDR2 SMNVEV (reference sequence). The DNA for the CDR3 is TGTGCCAGCTCACCACGTCGGTACTACGAGCAGTACTTC. This gives the protein CASSPRRYYEQYF.

In its sample, this clonotype was seen a few times. The chain links TRBV7-2 to TRBJ2-7, with D perhaps TRBD2 (5 bases). The CDR3 extends over 13 amino acids. V dropped 5 bases and J dropped 4 bases, with 12 bases sitting between them. From germline, CDR1 is SGHTA and CDR2 FQGNSA. The CDR3 nucleotides are TGTGCCAGCAGCCGGGGAGCAGGTTACGAGCAGTACTTC. This translates into CASSRGAGYEQYF.

On this clonotype itself: A much larger clone differs from this one at a single base, so this may be a read error. This chain uses TRBV7-2 with TRBJ1-3; D perhaps matches TRBD1 (5 bases). This CDR3 contains 16 residues. Germline values: CDR1 SGHTA, CDR2 FQGNSA. In DNA, the CDR3 is TGTGCCAGCAGCTTAGCAGGGGTCAACTCTGGAAACACCACATATTTT. Translation gives CASSLAGVNSGNTTYF.